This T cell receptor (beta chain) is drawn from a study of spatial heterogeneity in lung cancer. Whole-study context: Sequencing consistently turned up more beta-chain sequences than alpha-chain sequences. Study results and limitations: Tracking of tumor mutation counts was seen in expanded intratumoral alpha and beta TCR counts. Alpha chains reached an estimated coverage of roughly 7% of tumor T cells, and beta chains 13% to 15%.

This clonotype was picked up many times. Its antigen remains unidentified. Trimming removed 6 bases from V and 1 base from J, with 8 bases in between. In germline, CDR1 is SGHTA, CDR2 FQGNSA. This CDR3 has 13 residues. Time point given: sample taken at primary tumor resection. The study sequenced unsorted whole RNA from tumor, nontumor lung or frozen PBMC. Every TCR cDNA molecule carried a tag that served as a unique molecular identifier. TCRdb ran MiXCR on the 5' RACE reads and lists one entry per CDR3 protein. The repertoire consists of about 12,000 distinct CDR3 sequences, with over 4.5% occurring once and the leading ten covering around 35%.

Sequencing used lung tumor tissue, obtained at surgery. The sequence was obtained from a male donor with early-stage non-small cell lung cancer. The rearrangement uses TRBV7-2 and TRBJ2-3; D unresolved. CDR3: CASRLGRTDTQYF. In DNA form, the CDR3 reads TGTGCCAGCAGGCTCGGTCGCACAGATACGCAGTATTTT.